This TCR beta chain was observed in a study of control samples from healthy donors and cancer patients. Method: immunoSEQ multiplex PCR; TCRdb's copy keeps in-frame clones and lacks some. The data show 100,000 to 150,000 clones, roughly 89% seen once. V was pared by 4 bases and J by 9 bases, with 18 bases between. CDR1 is MGHRA, CDR2 YSYEKL, per germline. The CDR3 runs to 14 residues. Sequencing was carried out using blood. The receptor was isolated from a man younger than 30 in good health. The gene calls are TRBV4-1 and TRBJ1-1, with a possible D match to TRBD1 (5 bases). CDR3 region: CASSPQTGKYKAFF. CDR3 nucleotide sequence: TGCGCCAGCAGCCCCCAAACAGGTAAATACAAAGCTTTCTTT.